Shown below are 13 T cell receptor beta chains from a single sample sequenced in a study of T-cell memory formation after mild COVID-19. TCRdb reanalysed the 5' RACE reads using MiXCR and keeps one entry per CDR3 protein. The sample has about 430,000 distinct CDR3 sequences, roughly 17% seen once. Sequenced sample: PBMCs or a T cell subset sorted from them (not recorded which). The receptors here all came from a young man who had mild COVID-19 (a few samples of this study predate the infection). Cell type and time point are not known.

The chain is built from TRBV2 and TRBJ1-2; maybe TRBD1 (5 bases). There are 16 residues in the CDR3. Trimming removed 2 bases from V and 0 bases from J, with 13 bases in between. Germline assignment: CDR1 SNHLY and CDR2 FYNNEI. For the CDR3, the DNA is TGTGCCAGCAGTGAACAGGGCCACCCAGCTAACTATGGCTACACCTTC. This translates into CASSEQGHPANYGYTF.

The chain combines TRBV4-3 with TRBJ1-2; D is uncertain. CDR1 is LGHNA, CDR2 YSLEER, per germline. The CDR3 length is 13 residues. Deletions cut 6 bases from V and 4 bases from J, with 12 bases between. The CDR3 loop is CASSPGRSYGYTF. The CDR3 bases are TGCGCCAGCAGTCCTGGACGGAGCTATGGCTACACCTTC.

The CDR3 bases are TGTGCCACCGTTGGGGACTTCCCACGGGAGCAGTACGTC. Amino acid sequence: CATVGDFPREQYV. The chain has TRBV6-2 or TRBV6-3 and TRBJ2-7; D is perhaps TRBD2 (6 bases). Germline V gene lookup returns CDR1 MNHEY and CDR2 SVGEGT. The CDR3 contains 13 residues. V gave up 10 bases and J gave up 7 bases, with 20 bases separating them.

CDR3 region: CASSRTSAGETQYF. CDR3 nucleotides: TGTGCCAGTTCTAGGACTAGCGCGGGAGAGACCCAGTACTTC. The chain links TRBV19 to TRBJ2-5, with 9 positions matching TRBD2. V shed 8 bases and J 4 bases; nucleotides not matched to a gene: 8. The CDR3 is made up of 14 amino acids. Germline values: CDR1 LNHDA, CDR2 SQIVND (reference sequence).

The rearrangement joins TRBV12-3 or TRBV12-4 to TRBJ2-3; D gene uncertain. CDR3 size: 14 residues. The V gene lost 1 base and the J gene lost 4 bases, with 9 bases spanning the gap. As DNA, the CDR3 is TGTGCCAGCAGTTTAGTCACAGCAGCAGATACGCAGTATTTT. This codes for CASSLVTAADTQYF.

This rearrangement joins TRBV3-1 to TRBJ1-5; 11 bases agree with TRBD1. V trimming: 3 bases; J trimming: 5 bases; junction bases outside the gene matches: 3. CDR3 length: 15 residues. Germline CDR1 is LGHDT and CDR2 is YNNKEL (reference sequence). CDR3 in amino acids: CASSQGQGGDQPQHF. DNA for the CDR3: TGTGCCAGCAGCCAGGGACAGGGGGGCGATCAGCCCCAGCATTTT.

This rearrangement joins TRBV9 to TRBJ2-5; 10 positions match TRBD2. The trim removed 2 bases at V and 4 bases at J, leaving 8 bases unmatched. The germline CDR1 and CDR2 sequences are SGDLS and YYNGEE. The CDR3 has 16 residues. The CDR3 DNA sequence: TGTGCCAGCAGCGTCGGGGGGACTAGCGATATAGAGACCCAGTACTTC. Amino acids: CASSVGGTSDIETQYF.

The chain employs TRBV2 and TRBJ1-5; unclear D gene. The V end lost 4 bases, the J end lost 9 bases, and 10 bases lay between the germline ends. The germline CDR1 and CDR2 sequences are SNHLY and FYNNEI. The CDR3 contains 12 residues. The CDR3 here is CASSGEVLPQHF. CDR3 nucleotide sequence: TGTGCCAGCAGTGGGGAGGTATTGCCCCAGCATTTT.

The chain links TRBV15 to TRBJ2-5; possible D gene TRBD2, 6 bases. The germline V and J ends were trimmed by 5 bases and 2 bases, with 9 bases remaining between them. Germline lookup yields CDR1 LNHNV and CDR2 YYDKDF (reference sequence). This CDR3 contains 13 residues. CDR3 protein: CATSRGNQETQYF. The CDR3 nucleotides read TGTGCCACCAGCCGCGGGAATCAAGAGACCCAGTACTTC. Supplemented by reference TRBV15 and TRBJ2-5, the full variable domain reads DAMVIQNPRYQVTQFGKPVTLSCSQTLNHNVMYWYQQKSSQAPKLLFHYYDKDFNNEADTPDNFQSRRPNTSFCFLDIRSPGLGDTAMYLCATSRGNQETQYFGPGTRLLVL.

This chain joins TRBV12-3 or TRBV12-4 and TRBJ2-6; 9 bases align to TRBD1. The CDR3 runs 17 residues. The trim removed 6 bases at V and 4 bases at J, leaving 10 bases unmatched. The CDR3 sequence is CASRPRTGVSGANVLTF. CDR3 sequence (DNA): TGTGCCAGCAGACCTCGGACAGGGGTGTCCGGGGCCAACGTCCTGACTTTC.

The table lists this clonotype with a few counts. The chain joins TRBV20-1 to TRBJ2-7, with 8 bases identical to TRBD1. Germline V gives CDR1 DFQATT, CDR2 SNEGSKA (reference sequence). Losses at the gene ends were 5 bases for V and 0 bases for J; bases not matched to a gene: 6. The CDR3 runs to 14 residues. In DNA, the CDR3 is TGCAGTGCTGGGACGACAGGGGACTCCTACGAGCAGTACTTC. It is translated as CSAGTTGDSYEQYF.

The V and J genes are TRBV20-1 and TRBJ2-5; TRBD2 might be the D (6 bases). Germline CDR1 is DFQATT and CDR2 is SNEGSKA (reference sequence). The CDR3 sequence is 13 residues long. Trimming cost V 6 bases and J 2 bases, with 13 bases left between them. DNA of the CDR3: TGCAGTGCGCTAACGGGACTTCAAGAGACCCAGTACTTC. Protein product: CSALTGLQETQYF.

This clonotype was observed many times. The chain has TRBV7-2 and TRBJ1-5, with D maybe TRBD1 (5 bases). The CDR3 totals 16 residues. Per the germline V gene, CDR1 is SGHTA and CDR2 is FQGNSA. V was clipped by 5 bases and J by 4 bases, with 18 bases between them. The DNA of the CDR3 is TGTGCCAGCAGCCCCTCGGACTGGGACCTTAATCAGCCCCAGCATTTT. Its translation is CASSPSDWDLNQPQHF.